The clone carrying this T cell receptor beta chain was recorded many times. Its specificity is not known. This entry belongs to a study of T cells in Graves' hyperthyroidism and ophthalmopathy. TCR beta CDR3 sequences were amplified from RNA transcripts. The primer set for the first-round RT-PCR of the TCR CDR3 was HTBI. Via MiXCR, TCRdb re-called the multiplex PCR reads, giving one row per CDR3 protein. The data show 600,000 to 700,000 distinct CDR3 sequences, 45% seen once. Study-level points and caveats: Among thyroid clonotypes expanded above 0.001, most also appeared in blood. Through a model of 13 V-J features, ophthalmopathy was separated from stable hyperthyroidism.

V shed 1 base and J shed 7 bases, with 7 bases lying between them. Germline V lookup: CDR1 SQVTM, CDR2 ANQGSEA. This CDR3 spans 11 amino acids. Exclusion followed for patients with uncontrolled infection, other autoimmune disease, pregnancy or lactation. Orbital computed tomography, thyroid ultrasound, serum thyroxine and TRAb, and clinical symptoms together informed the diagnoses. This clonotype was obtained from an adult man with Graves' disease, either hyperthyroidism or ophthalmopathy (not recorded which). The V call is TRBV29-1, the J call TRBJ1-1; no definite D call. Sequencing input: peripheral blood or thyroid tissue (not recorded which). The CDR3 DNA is TGCAGCGTTGAAGTACAGTATGAAGCTTTCTTT. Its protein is CSVEVQYEAFF.